This T cell receptor beta chain was sequenced during a study of cytomegalovirus exposure and HLA in healthy donors. Study overall: Sequencing of 150 million to 200 million T cells in an earlier analysis found under 120 million unique TCR beta sequences. Counted in an early data release were roughly 81 million unique TCRs from HLA-typed donors. Caucasian-associated ancestry cluster membership applied to 75% to 85% of around 400 genotyped donors. The study, taken as a whole, reports: Sequencing depth across donors, presence/absence analyses assumed, was roughly uniform.

Primers for the PCR totalled 60 Vbeta and 13 Jbeta. This table comes from immunoSEQ multiplex PCR, and its TCRdb copy is limited to in-frame clones, with some not included. The table lists some 120,000 clones, around 74% of them singletons, with approximately 7% in the top ten. This clone was seen a few times. Its antigen remains unknown. Sequences were obtained from PBMCs. The origin of this receptor is a man aged 35-49 years in good health and CMV-seropositive.

The CDR3 coding sequence is TGTGCCAGCTCACTGGACAGGGGGCAAGAGACCCAGTACTTC. This sequence encodes CASSLDRGQETQYF. The chain carries TRBV18 and TRBJ2-5, with 10 nucleotides matching TRBD1. CDR3 length: 14 residues. V dropped 4 bases and J dropped 2; count of bases not matched to a gene: 1. Germline V lookup: CDR1 KGHSH, CDR2 LQKENI.